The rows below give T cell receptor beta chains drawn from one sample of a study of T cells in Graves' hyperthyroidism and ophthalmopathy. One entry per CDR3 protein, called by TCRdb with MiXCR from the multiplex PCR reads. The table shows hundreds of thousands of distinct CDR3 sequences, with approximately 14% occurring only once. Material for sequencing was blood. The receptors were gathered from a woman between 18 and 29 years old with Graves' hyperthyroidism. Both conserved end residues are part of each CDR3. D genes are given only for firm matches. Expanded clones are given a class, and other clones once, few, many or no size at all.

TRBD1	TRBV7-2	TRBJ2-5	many	TGTGCCAGCAGCTTATTTGCAGGGGGCGGAGAGACCCAGTACTTC	CASSLFAGGGETQYF
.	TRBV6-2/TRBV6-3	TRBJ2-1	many	TGTGCCAGCAGCCCCAAGGGGGAGATCAATGAGCAGTTCTTC	CASSPKGEINEQFF
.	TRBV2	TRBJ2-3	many	TGTGCCAGCAGGAGCAGGTCAGGGGATACGCAGTATTTT	CASRSRSGDTQYF
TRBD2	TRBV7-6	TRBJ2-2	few	TGTGCCAGCAGCTCCCCGGGGACTAGCGGGGGGGCTGGCCACACCGGGGAGCTGTTTTTT	CASSSPGTSGGAGHTGELFF
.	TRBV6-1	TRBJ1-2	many	TGTGCCAGCGTAGGTCGCTCAGAGACCATTAACTATGGCTACACCTTC	CASVGRSETINYGYTF
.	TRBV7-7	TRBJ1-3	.	TGTGCTAGCAGCCCCAGCGTAACTGGAAACACCATATATTTT	CASSPSVTGNTIYF
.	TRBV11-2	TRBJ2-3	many	TGTGCCAGCAGCTTTGCTAGCACAGATACGCAGTATTTT	CASSFASTDTQYF
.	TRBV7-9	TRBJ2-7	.	TGTGCCAGCAGCTCTAGACAGACCGAGCAGTACTTC	CASSSRQTEQYF
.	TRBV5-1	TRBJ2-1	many	TGCGCCAGCAGCTTGGCGGGCAGGGGAGACAATGAGCAGTTCTTC	CASSLAGRGDNEQFF
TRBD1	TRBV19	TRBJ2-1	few	TGTGCCAGTAGCCGGACAGGGGAAATTAAGAATGAGCAGTTCTTC	CASSRTGEIKNEQFF
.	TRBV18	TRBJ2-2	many	TGTGCCAGCTCACCGCCAACTAGCTTGGAGAACGGGGAGCTGTTTTTT	CASSPPTSLENGELFF
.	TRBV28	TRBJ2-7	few	TGTGCCAGCAGTACCAGGACCTCACAGGCCCCCTACGAACAGTACTTC	CASSTRTSQAPYEQYF
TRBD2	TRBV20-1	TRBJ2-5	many	TGCAGTGCTAGAGATCTCGGACTAGCGGGGGGGTCTCCCTTGACCCAGTACTTC	CSARDLGLAGGSPLTQYF
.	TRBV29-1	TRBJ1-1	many	TGCAGCGTTGAGACGGAAAACACTGAAGCTTTCTTT	CSVETENTEAFF
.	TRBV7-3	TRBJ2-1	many	TGTGCCAGCAGCCTGGCACCGGGGGTGGATTCCAATGAGCAGTTCTTC	CASSLAPGVDSNEQFF
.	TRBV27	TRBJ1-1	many	TGTGCCAGCAGTCCGCCCCGAACGGCTAACACTGAAGCTTTCTTT	CASSPPRTANTEAFF
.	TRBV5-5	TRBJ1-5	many	TGTGCCAGCAGCAAGGAAGGGGGAAGCAATCAGCCCCAGCATTTT	CASSKEGGSNQPQHF
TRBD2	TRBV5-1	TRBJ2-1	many	TGCGCCAGCAGTGAGCGGGTAGCGGGTAGGAGCTCCTACAATGAGCAGTTCTTC	CASSERVAGRSSYNEQFF
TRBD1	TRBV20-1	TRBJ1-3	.	TGTGGCACGGGACAGCCCTCTGGAAACACCATATATTTT	CGTGQPSGNTIYF
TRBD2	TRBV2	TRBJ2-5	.	TGTGCCAGCAGGGGGGGACTAGCGGGAGAGACCCAGTACTTC	CASRGGLAGETQYF
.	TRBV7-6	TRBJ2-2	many	TGTGCCAGCAGATGGGGGTCTAACACCGGGGAGCTGTTTTTT	CASRWGSNTGELFF
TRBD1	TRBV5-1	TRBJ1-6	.	TGCGCCAGCAGCTTGGAGGGGGCCGCTAGTTCACCCCTCCACTTT	CASSLEGAASSPLHF
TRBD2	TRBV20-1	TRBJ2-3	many	TGCAGTGCTAGACCTCCGGGACTAGCGGCAGATACGCAGTATTTT	CSARPPGLAADTQYF
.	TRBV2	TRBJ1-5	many	TGTGCCAGCGCCCCGGGGGACACTAATAGCAATCAGCCCCAGCATTTT	CASAPGDTNSNQPQHF
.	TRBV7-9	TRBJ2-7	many	TGTGCCAGCAGCTTAGGGGTTGCCGAGCAGTACTTC	CASSLGVAEQYF
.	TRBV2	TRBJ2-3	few	TGTGCCAGCACGGAAGAGGGGGGGGCATGGGGAGATACGCAGTATTTT	CASTEEGGAWGDTQYF
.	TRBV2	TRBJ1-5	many	TGTGCCAGAGGACAGCCTAATCAGCCCCAGCATTTT	CARGQPNQPQHF
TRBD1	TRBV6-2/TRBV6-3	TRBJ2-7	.	TGTGCCAGCAGTTACTCGAGGACAGGGTCCGTCGAGCAGTACTTC	CASSYSRTGSVEQYF
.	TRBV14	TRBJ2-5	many	TGTGCCAGCAGCCAAGACCCTAGAGAGACCCAGTACTTC	CASSQDPRETQYF
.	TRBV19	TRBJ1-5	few	TGTGCCAGTAGTATAATAGGCACAAATCAGCCCCAGCATTTT	CASSIIGTNQPQHF
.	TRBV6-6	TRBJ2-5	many	TGTGCCAGCAGTTACCTAGGGACCGGGCACCAAGAGACCCAGTACTTC	CASSYLGTGHQETQYF
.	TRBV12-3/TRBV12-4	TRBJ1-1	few	TGTGCCAGCAGTAAATGGACATTGAACACTGAAGCTTTCTTT	CASSKWTLNTEAFF
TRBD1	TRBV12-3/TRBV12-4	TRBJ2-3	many	TGTGCCAGCAGTCCGGGACAGACCAGTTCAGATACGCAGTATTTT	CASSPGQTSSDTQYF
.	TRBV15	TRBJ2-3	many	TGTGCCACCAGCAGAGATTGGGAAAGCACAGATACGCAGTATTTT	CATSRDWESTDTQYF
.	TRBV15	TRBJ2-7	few	TGTGCCACCAGCAGTTGGGTCGGAGAGCAGTACTTC	CATSSWVGEQYF
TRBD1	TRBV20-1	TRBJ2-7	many	TGCAGTGCTAATCCCGACAGGGGCGGGGAGCAGTACTTC	CSANPDRGGEQYF
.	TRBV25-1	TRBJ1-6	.	TGTGCCAGTCAGCCCTCCTCGGGACCGCTAAATTCACCCCTCCACTTT	CASQPSSGPLNSPLHF
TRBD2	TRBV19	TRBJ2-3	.	TGTGCCAGTAGTGCAACTAGCGGGGATACGCAGTATTTT	CASSATSGDTQYF
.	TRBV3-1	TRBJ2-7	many	TGTGCCAGCAGCCAAGATCGAAGGGAGCAGTACTTC	CASSQDRREQYF
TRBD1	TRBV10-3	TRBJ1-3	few	TGTGCCATCAGCCGACAGGGGCAAGGAAACACCATATATTTT	CAISRQGQGNTIYF
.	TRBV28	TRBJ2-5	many	TGTGCCAGCAGTTTGACGGAAGAGACCCAGTACTTC	CASSLTEETQYF
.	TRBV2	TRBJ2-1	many	TGTGCCAGCAGTGAAGATTACCACCACAATGAGCAGTTCTTC	CASSEDYHHNEQFF
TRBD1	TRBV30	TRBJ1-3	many	TGTGCCTGGGACAGGGGGTATGGTGGAAACACCATATATTTT	CAWDRGYGGNTIYF
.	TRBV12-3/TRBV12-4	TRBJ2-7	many	TGTGCCAGCAGCCGGGGTGGCCTAAACTACGAGCAGTACTTC	CASSRGGLNYEQYF
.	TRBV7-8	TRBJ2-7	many	TGTGCCAGCAGCTTAGAGAGGAGCCATGGTTACGAGCAGTACTTC	CASSLERSHGYEQYF
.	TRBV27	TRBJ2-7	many	TGTGCCAGCAGTTCGAGTCTTCGGCCGGGCAGGGGCTACGAGCAGTACTTC	CASSSSLRPGRGYEQYF